This TCR beta chain appears in the sequencing data of a study of cytomegalovirus exposure and HLA in healthy donors. Looking at the study overall: Genotyping of roughly 400 donors showed that 80% to 90% belonged to the Caucasian-associated ancestry cluster. General study findings and limits: Reports indicated that the classifier achieved high specificity and sensitivity in diagnosing cytomegalovirus status. Testing in vitro showed a few CMV-associated chains specific for CMV antigens. Further analysis was carried out later, and it showed several of the most significant clusters appearing linked to common viral pathogens.

13 Jbeta primers and 60 Vbeta primers were used for the PCR. Repertoires were generated with immunoSEQ multiplex PCR, while TCRdb's copy carries only in-frame clones and drops some. The sample consists of 45,000 to 65,000 clones, around 73% of them appearing once. As for this clone: Its antigen is unidentified.

This CDR3 spans 15 amino acids. Germline-derived CDR1 and CDR2 are SGHVS and FNYEAQ. Trimming removed 1 base at V and 0 bases at J, with 10 bases between. The chain employs TRBV7-6 and TRBJ2-7; TRBD1 is a possible D gene (5 bases). The sample consisted of PBMCs. This clonotype was obtained from a woman aged 40 to 50 in good health and CMV-seropositive. The CDR3 region is CASSLGAGLSYEQYF. CDR3 coding DNA: TGTGCCAGCAGCTTAGGGGCAGGGCTCTCCTACGAGCAGTACTTC.